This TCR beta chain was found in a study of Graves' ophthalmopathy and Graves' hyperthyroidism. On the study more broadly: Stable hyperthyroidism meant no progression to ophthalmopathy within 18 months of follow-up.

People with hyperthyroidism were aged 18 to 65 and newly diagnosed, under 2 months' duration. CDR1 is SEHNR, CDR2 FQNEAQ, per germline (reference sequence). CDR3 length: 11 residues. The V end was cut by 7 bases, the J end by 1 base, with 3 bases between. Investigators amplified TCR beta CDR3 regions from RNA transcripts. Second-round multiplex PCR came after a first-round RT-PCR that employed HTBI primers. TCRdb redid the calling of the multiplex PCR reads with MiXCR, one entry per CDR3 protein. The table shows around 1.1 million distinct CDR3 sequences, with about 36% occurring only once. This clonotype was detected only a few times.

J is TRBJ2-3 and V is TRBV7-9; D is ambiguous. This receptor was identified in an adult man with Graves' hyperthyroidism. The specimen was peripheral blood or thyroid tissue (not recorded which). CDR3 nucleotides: TGTGCCAGCATACGCACAGATACGCAGTATTTT. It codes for CASIRTDTQYF.